Listed below are T cell receptor beta chains from one sample, sequenced in a study of T cells in Graves' hyperthyroidism and ophthalmopathy. TCRdb redid the calling of the multiplex PCR reads with MiXCR, one entry per CDR3 protein. The sample has some 440,000 distinct CDR3 sequences, around a sixth seen once. The sequenced sample was blood. The receptor source for this set is a young woman with Graves' hyperthyroidism. CDR3s include the opening cysteine and the closing phenylalanine or tryptophan. D genes are given only for firm matches. Some rows have no size entry. The others give once, few or many, or a class for an expanded clone.

clone_size: many
d_call: TRBD1
v_call: TRBV19
j_call: TRBJ2-5
cdr3_nt: TGTGCCAGTAGTGTGACAGGGGGCGCAGGGACCCAGTACTTC
cdr3_aa: CASSVTGGAGTQYF

clone_size: .
d_call: .
v_call: TRBV9
j_call: TRBJ2-3
cdr3_nt: TGTGCCAGCAGCGGACGGGGCTACACAGATACGCAGTATTTT
cdr3_aa: CASSGRGYTDTQYF

clone_size: many
d_call: .
v_call: TRBV28
j_call: TRBJ1-3
cdr3_nt: TGTGCCAGCAGTCCCGGGGGATTAAACTCTGGAAACACCATATATTTT
cdr3_aa: CASSPGGLNSGNTIYF

clone_size: .
d_call: TRBD2
v_call: TRBV7-6
j_call: TRBJ2-1
cdr3_nt: TGTGCCAGCAGCTCTGGCAGACTAGCGGGCTACAATGAGCAGTTCTTC
cdr3_aa: CASSSGRLAGYNEQFF

clone_size: many
d_call: TRBD1
v_call: TRBV10-3
j_call: TRBJ1-1
cdr3_nt: TGTGCCTCAACCCGGGGACAGGGAGGGTCTGAAGCTTTCTTT
cdr3_aa: CASTRGQGGSEAFF

clone_size: many
d_call: .
v_call: TRBV19
j_call: TRBJ1-1
cdr3_nt: TGTGCCAGTAGTATAGCGACAGGCCACACTGTGGAAGCTTTCTTT
cdr3_aa: CASSIATGHTVEAFF

clone_size: few
d_call: TRBD1
v_call: TRBV6-5
j_call: TRBJ1-1
cdr3_nt: TGTGCCAGCAGTTACGCAGGGGGCGCGGGTGAAGCTTTCTTT
cdr3_aa: CASSYAGGAGEAFF

clone_size: many
d_call: .
v_call: TRBV12-3/TRBV12-4
j_call: TRBJ1-6
cdr3_nt: TGTGCCAGCAGTCCCCAATGGGGTTTAAAAGAATCACCCCTCCACTTT
cdr3_aa: CASSPQWGLKESPLHF

clone_size: .
d_call: TRBD2
v_call: TRBV19
j_call: TRBJ2-6
cdr3_nt: TGTGCCAGTAGACTAGCGGGAGGGGCTGGGGCCAACGTCCTGACTTTC
cdr3_aa: CASRLAGGAGANVLTF

clone_size: .
d_call: .
v_call: TRBV6-2/TRBV6-3
j_call: TRBJ2-5
cdr3_nt: TGTGCCAGCAGTTACTCTTTGGCTACGAGAGAGACCCAGTACTTC
cdr3_aa: CASSYSLATRETQYF

clone_size: few
d_call: .
v_call: TRBV4-2
j_call: TRBJ2-5
cdr3_nt: TGTGCCAGCAGCCAAGACTTGGAGGGGAGTGAGACCCAGTACTTC
cdr3_aa: CASSQDLEGSETQYF

clone_size: many
d_call: .
v_call: TRBV20-1
j_call: TRBJ2-7
cdr3_nt: TGCAGTGCTAGGAACGTACAGGGCTACTACGAGCAGTACTTC
cdr3_aa: CSARNVQGYYEQYF

clone_size: few
d_call: .
v_call: TRBV4-3
j_call: TRBJ2-3
cdr3_nt: TGCGCCAGCAGCCAAGTTAGGTCTACAGATACGCAGTATTTT
cdr3_aa: CASSQVRSTDTQYF

clone_size: many
d_call: TRBD1
v_call: TRBV5-1
j_call: TRBJ2-1
cdr3_nt: TGCGCCAGCAGTCCAGGCGGGGGGACAGGGGGCTTGAATGAGCAGTTCTTC
cdr3_aa: CASSPGGGTGGLNEQFF

clone_size: few
d_call: TRBD1
v_call: TRBV25-1
j_call: TRBJ2-7
cdr3_nt: TGTGCCAGCAGTGACTCCGGGACAGGGCATTACGAGCAGTACTTC
cdr3_aa: CASSDSGTGHYEQYF

clone_size: many
d_call: TRBD1
v_call: TRBV5-1
j_call: TRBJ1-5
cdr3_nt: TGTGCCAGCAGCGAAGGACAGGGGAATCAGCCCCAGCATTTT
cdr3_aa: CASSEGQGNQPQHF

clone_size: many
d_call: TRBD1
v_call: TRBV28
j_call: TRBJ2-3
cdr3_nt: TGTGCCAGCAGTTCTACCGGTTGGGGGGAGTCCGGGACAGGGAAAACAGATACGCAGTATTTT
cdr3_aa: CASSSTGWGESGTGKTDTQYF

clone_size: many
d_call: .
v_call: TRBV5-1
j_call: TRBJ2-1
cdr3_nt: TGCGCCAGCAGCTTGGGTGGCGGGAATAACAATGAGCAGTTCTTC
cdr3_aa: CASSLGGGNNNEQFF

clone_size: .
d_call: .
v_call: TRBV6-2/TRBV6-3
j_call: TRBJ1-5
cdr3_nt: TGTGCCAGCAGCCCCAGGGAAGGGGGCAATCAGCCCCAGCATTTT
cdr3_aa: CASSPREGGNQPQHF

clone_size: few
d_call: TRBD2
v_call: TRBV29-1
j_call: TRBJ2-7
cdr3_nt: TGCAGCGTGTGCGGGACTAGCGGGGGGCAGGAGCAGTACTTC
cdr3_aa: CSVCGTSGGQEQYF

clone_size: .
d_call: .
v_call: TRBV6-2/TRBV6-3
j_call: TRBJ2-5
cdr3_nt: TGTGCCAGCAGTTACTCCATCGAGACCCAGTACTTC
cdr3_aa: CASSYSIETQYF

clone_size: many
d_call: TRBD1
v_call: TRBV19
j_call: TRBJ1-1
cdr3_nt: TGTGCCAGTAGTACTTTACGACAGGGGAAGAGGGGAGCTTTCTTT
cdr3_aa: CASSTLRQGKRGAFF

clone_size: many
d_call: .
v_call: TRBV7-2
j_call: TRBJ1-2
cdr3_nt: TGTGCCAGCAGCTTAGGAGGCAATGGCTACACCTTC
cdr3_aa: CASSLGGNGYTF

clone_size: few
d_call: .
v_call: TRBV13
j_call: TRBJ2-7
cdr3_nt: TGTGCCAGCAGCTTTCGGGATGGCGAGCAGTACTTC
cdr3_aa: CASSFRDGEQYF

clone_size: many
d_call: .
v_call: TRBV7-2
j_call: TRBJ2-3
cdr3_nt: TGTGCCAGCAGCTTCACTGGGGATACGCAGTATTTT
cdr3_aa: CASSFTGDTQYF

clone_size: many
d_call: TRBD2
v_call: TRBV7-2
j_call: TRBJ2-7
cdr3_nt: TGTGCCAGCAGCTCTCGGGGAGGGACCGGGGTCGAGCAGTACTTC
cdr3_aa: CASSSRGGTGVEQYF

clone_size: .
d_call: TRBD2
v_call: TRBV20-1
j_call: TRBJ2-4
cdr3_nt: TGCAGTGCTAGTATGGAAAGCGGGGGCCTGAAAAACATTCAGTACTTC
cdr3_aa: CSASMESGGLKNIQYF

clone_size: .
d_call: .
v_call: TRBV9
j_call: TRBJ2-1
cdr3_nt: TGTGCCAGCAGCCCTCGCAGGGCCGTCAATGAGCAGTTCTTC
cdr3_aa: CASSPRRAVNEQFF

clone_size: .
d_call: TRBD2
v_call: TRBV4-3
j_call: TRBJ2-3
cdr3_nt: TGCGCCAGCAGCCAAGATACAGCGGGGGCGTCTGATACGCAGTATTTT
cdr3_aa: CASSQDTAGASDTQYF

clone_size: .
d_call: .
v_call: TRBV20-1
j_call: TRBJ2-5
cdr3_nt: TGCAGTGCTAGAGGACTCCCCCAGTACTTC
cdr3_aa: CSARGLPQYF

clone_size: many
d_call: TRBD1
v_call: TRBV6-1
j_call: TRBJ1-4
cdr3_nt: TGTGCCAGCAGTTGGGACAGGGATGATGAAAAACTGTTTTTT
cdr3_aa: CASSWDRDDEKLFF

clone_size: .
d_call: TRBD2
v_call: TRBV4-1
j_call: TRBJ2-5
cdr3_nt: TGCGCCAGCAGCCAAGAGAAGGGATTAGCGGGAGGGTCTGTAGAGACCCAGTACTTC
cdr3_aa: CASSQEKGLAGGSVETQYF

clone_size: .
d_call: .
v_call: TRBV10-3
j_call: TRBJ1-1
cdr3_nt: TGTGCCACAGCCTCGGACCGTGAAGCTTTCTTT
cdr3_aa: CATASDREAFF

clone_size: .
d_call: .
v_call: TRBV5-1
j_call: TRBJ2-1
cdr3_nt: TGCGCCAGCACCAGGTGGGTTGCCTACAATGAGCAGTTCTTC
cdr3_aa: CASTRWVAYNEQFF

clone_size: many
d_call: TRBD1
v_call: TRBV11-2
j_call: TRBJ1-6
cdr3_nt: TGTGCCAGCAGCTCGCGAGTCGGGGACAGCAACCCCTCACCCCTCCACTTT
cdr3_aa: CASSSRVGDSNPSPLHF

clone_size: many
d_call: TRBD2
v_call: TRBV6-1
j_call: TRBJ2-7
cdr3_nt: TGTGCCAGCAGCACAGGACTAGCCCGCCCGACAGAGCAGTACTTC
cdr3_aa: CASSTGLARPTEQYF

clone_size: .
d_call: .
v_call: TRBV5-8
j_call: TRBJ2-3
cdr3_nt: TGTGCCAGCAGCTTGGCCCCAGAAAGCGTCACAGATACGCAGTATTTT
cdr3_aa: CASSLAPESVTDTQYF

clone_size: many
d_call: TRBD1
v_call: TRBV3-1
j_call: TRBJ2-1
cdr3_nt: TGTGCCAGCAGGGGGACAGGGTCCTACAATGAGCAGTTCTTC
cdr3_aa: CASRGTGSYNEQFF

clone_size: .
d_call: TRBD1
v_call: TRBV10-1
j_call: TRBJ2-4
cdr3_nt: TGCGCCAGCAGATGGACAGGGAAGGTTTCAGCCAAAAACATTCAGTACTTC
cdr3_aa: CASRWTGKVSAKNIQYF

clone_size: few
d_call: .
v_call: TRBV5-8
j_call: TRBJ1-1
cdr3_nt: TGTGCCAGCAGCTTCGGGGACTATCTTAACACTGAAGCTTTCTTT
cdr3_aa: CASSFGDYLNTEAFF

clone_size: many
d_call: TRBD2
v_call: TRBV20-1
j_call: TRBJ2-1
cdr3_nt: TGCAGTGCCAGAGGGGGACTAGCGCGATTTTCCTACAATGAGCAGTTCTTC
cdr3_aa: CSARGGLARFSYNEQFF

clone_size: .
d_call: .
v_call: TRBV6-5
j_call: TRBJ2-5
cdr3_nt: TGTGCCAGCAGTTACTGGGGTGAGACCCAGTACTTC
cdr3_aa: CASSYWGETQYF

clone_size: many
d_call: .
v_call: TRBV27
j_call: TRBJ1-1
cdr3_nt: TGTGCCAGCAGTTTGAAACCAAACACTGAAGCTTTCTTT
cdr3_aa: CASSLKPNTEAFF

clone_size: many
d_call: .
v_call: TRBV6-1
j_call: TRBJ1-2
cdr3_nt: TGTGCCACCTTACCGCTATTTTCGAGTGACTATGGCTACACCTTC
cdr3_aa: CATLPLFSSDYGYTF

clone_size: .
d_call: .
v_call: TRBV5-1
j_call: TRBJ2-3
cdr3_nt: TGCGCCAGCAGCTTGGGGGATTGGACAGATACGCAGTATTTT
cdr3_aa: CASSLGDWTDTQYF

clone_size: many
d_call: .
v_call: TRBV6-1
j_call: TRBJ2-7
cdr3_nt: TGTGCCAGCACGGGGGGCCCGGACTTGAGCCACGAGCAGTACTTC
cdr3_aa: CASTGGPDLSHEQYF

clone_size: many
d_call: TRBD1
v_call: TRBV20-1
j_call: TRBJ1-1
cdr3_nt: TGCAGTGCTAGGCGGCCGGGACAGCATTTGAACACTGAAGCTTTCTTT
cdr3_aa: CSARRPGQHLNTEAFF

clone_size: many
d_call: TRBD2
v_call: TRBV7-3
j_call: TRBJ2-1
cdr3_nt: TGTGCCAGCAGCTTACTCCCGACTAGCGGGAGCTACAATGAGCAGTTCTTC
cdr3_aa: CASSLLPTSGSYNEQFF

clone_size: few
d_call: .
v_call: TRBV6-2/TRBV6-3
j_call: TRBJ1-2
cdr3_nt: TGTGCCAGCAGTACCGGGCAGGGCTATGGCTACACCTTC
cdr3_aa: CASSTGQGYGYTF

clone_size: .
d_call: .
v_call: TRBV3-1
j_call: TRBJ1-1
cdr3_nt: TGTGCCAGCAGCCCCCGGGACAAGAACACTGAAGCTTTCTTT
cdr3_aa: CASSPRDKNTEAFF

clone_size: few
d_call: .
v_call: TRBV5-6
j_call: TRBJ1-3
cdr3_nt: TGTGCCAGCAGCTTTAGAGCCCTCACGTCTGGAAACACCATATATTTT
cdr3_aa: CASSFRALTSGNTIYF

clone_size: .
d_call: .
v_call: TRBV5-1
j_call: TRBJ2-1
cdr3_nt: TGCGCCAGCAGCTGGCCCGCCGGCTCCTACAATGAGCAGTTCTTC
cdr3_aa: CASSWPAGSYNEQFF

clone_size: many
d_call: .
v_call: TRBV12-3/TRBV12-4
j_call: TRBJ2-5
cdr3_nt: TGTGCCAGCAGATCGACAGGCGTATGGGGAGAGACCCAGTACTTC
cdr3_aa: CASRSTGVWGETQYF

clone_size: many
d_call: .
v_call: TRBV11-2
j_call: TRBJ1-1
cdr3_nt: TGTGCCAGCAGGTCCGGGACAGAAGCTTTCTTT
cdr3_aa: CASRSGTEAFF

clone_size: .
d_call: .
v_call: TRBV2
j_call: TRBJ1-4
cdr3_nt: TGTGCCAGCAGGACGGGCCCTACAAGTGAAAAACTGTTTTTT
cdr3_aa: CASRTGPTSEKLFF

clone_size: .
d_call: TRBD2
v_call: TRBV13
j_call: TRBJ2-7
cdr3_nt: TGTGCCAGCAGCCACCCCAGGACGGGGGGTCGGGAGCAGTACTTC
cdr3_aa: CASSHPRTGGREQYF

clone_size: .
d_call: TRBD1
v_call: TRBV19
j_call: TRBJ2-7
cdr3_nt: TGTGCCAGTAGTATAGCCGGACAGGGGGCTTACGAGCAGTACTTC
cdr3_aa: CASSIAGQGAYEQYF

clone_size: .
d_call: .
v_call: TRBV27
j_call: TRBJ1-2
cdr3_nt: TGTGCCAGCAGGGGCCAGGGGATCTATGGCTACACCTTC
cdr3_aa: CASRGQGIYGYTF